This T cell receptor beta chain was obtained from a study of CXCR3-negative and CXCR3-positive naive CD8 T cells. Overall study findings and caveats: The study found more hydrophobic TRB CDR3s in CXCR3-positive naive cells than in CXCR3-negative naive cells. Comparably high diversity was seen in both naive subsets, and much lower diversity in memory CD8+ cells. CXCR3 expression partially decreased after cryopreservation; most assays used fresh PBMCs.

Using triplicate sorts, 300,000 cells were collected each time from every CD8+ T cell subset. The CDR3 covers 13 residues. CDR1 and CDR2 (germline): MNHEY, SMNVEV (reference sequence). Remarks on this clonotype: Antigen specificity is unknown.

TRB cDNA was prepared as libraries by UMI-labeled 5' RACE. TCRdb re-called the 5' RACE reads and gives one entry per CDR3 protein, without DNA. This repertoire comprises around 65,000 distinct CDR3 sequences; its ten largest clones make up 0.7% to 0.8%. Sequencing was performed on naive CXCR3+ CD8+ T cells from blood. The subset here: CD45RO-CCR7+CD27+CD95- naive CD8+ T cells expressing CXCR3 (TNR3+). This receptor was taken from a human donor in good health. Some clones in this sample may be carry-over from other donors' samples. This rearrangement joins TRBV27 to TRBJ1-1. The chain's CDR3 is CASTEGMNTEAFF.